The TCR beta chain under discussion was sequenced for a study of cytomegalovirus exposure and HLA in healthy donors listed by TCRdb under 2017. Describing the broader study: According to an earlier analysis of 550 to 750 of the donors, roughly 180 million T cells yielded 117 million unique TCR beta sequences and about 300 Gb of sequence data. An early release that covered some 640 HLA-typed donors contained about 300 gigabases of sequencing data and 65 million to 100 million unique TCR sequences. Among the roughly 430 genotyped donors, more than 70% belonged to the genetic ancestry cluster associated with self-reported Caucasian donors. The aim of the study was to test whether cataloging public T cell receptors could identify signatures of past pathogen exposure. Using immunosequencing, the study profiled T cell repertoires from fewer than 700 subjects and related those repertoires to cytomegalovirus serostatus. Along with the approximately 620-subject first cohort, a separate validation cohort of roughly 110 different subjects was used. To predict cytomegalovirus infection status, the study combined high-throughput TCR immunosequencing, statistical association of individual TCRs with disease status, and machine learning. In a later analysis, previously published TCR beta repertoires from more than 500 donors were re-analyzed and high-resolution HLA genotyping was added so that TCR occurrence patterns could be studied. Rather than drawing on any new phenotypic data, the later analysis identified candidate immune exposures from TCR beta sequences and the way those sequences occurred across donors. In an earlier analysis of several hundred of the donors, high-throughput TCR beta sequencing was used to judge whether each TCR beta V gene segment behaved as functional or pseudogenic. Donor age, sex, ethnicity and CMV serostatus were collected together with the repertoire data. A later genetic analysis took genome-wide SNP genotypes for about 55% of the 666 donors and used that subset as a discovery cohort. All discovery cohort repertoires had been generated on a single sequencing platform. Both class I and class II loci were covered by HLA typing, at four-digit resolution. The number of typed donors differed by locus: about 629-640 for A, B, C, DRB1 and DQB1; 500 to 550 for DQA1; 606 for DPA1; and approximately 450 for DPB1. Because of strong linkage in the cohort, roughly five DR-DQ haplotypes were treated as single units for association and clustering. On average, about 200,000 unique TCR beta nucleotide sequences were sequenced per donor among 398 genotyped donors of the cohort, with around 19% of those sequences being non-productive.

This clone appeared a few times. No antigen is known for it. No clone much larger than this one lies a single base away; base qualities are absent. Overall study results and their limits: In a later analysis, around 15,000 TCR beta sequences were associated with specific HLA alleles at a false discovery rate of 0.05. It was suggested by the authors that the approach could potentially be generalized to other disease states and immunological phenotypes. Because some donors lacked HLA typing at each locus, the association tests relied only on the typed subset. Seventeen rarely observed V segments, including chromosome 9 orphons, were excluded from the earlier analysis of about 500 of the donors because counts were too low. Correlated functional status among segregating V segments might be attributable to linkage disequilibrium, but an unknown experimental factor could not be ruled out. In a later genetic analysis, fewer N-insertions in productive TCRs were reported among donors in an Asian-associated ancestry cluster than the roughly 700-donor mean. In a later analysis, TCR association rates were found to vary across HLA loci, with the most associated TCRs seen for DRB1 alleles and the fewest for HLA-C alleles. Several of the top co-occurrence clusters appeared to be linked to parvovirus B19, influenza, CMV and Epstein-Barr virus, according to a later analysis. Sequencing depth was assumed to be roughly uniform across donors in the presence/absence analyses, though that assumption may not hold. Most TCR sequences were seen in very few donors, while some public TCRs were found in many individuals. A later analysis found that HLA-associated TCR beta chains were more clonally expanded and had lower generation probabilities than equally common non-associated chains. An association between a missense DCLRE1C variant and V-gene and J-gene trimming of TCR beta chains was found in a later genetic analysis and replicated in an independent cohort. According to a later analysis, most CMV-associated TCR beta chains appeared to be HLA-restricted, and the HLA associations seemed to be driven largely by CMV exposure. Only TCR beta chains were sequenced in this cohort, and the absence of alpha or paired-chain data limited detectable features. Assigning TCR associations to individual alleles was difficult when HLA alleles, especially DR and DQ, strongly co-occurred. The classifier was reported to diagnose cytomegalovirus status with high specificity and sensitivity in both the original and validation cohorts. Three of the identified cytomegalovirus-associated TCR beta chains were confirmed in vitro to be specific for cytomegalovirus antigens. A further reported finding was that TCR beta sequences accurately predicted the HLA-A and HLA-B alleles for most subjects in the first cohort. A cluster of highly shared sequence variants was judged likely to represent a technical artifact of the sequencing pipeline. The only immune exposure information available for the cohort was CMV serostatus. In an earlier analysis of fewer than 750 of the donors, most TCR beta V segments were observed in productive rearrangements about 90% or about 30% of the time, broadly matching IMGT annotations. The 87-base-pair reads could not distinguish some IMGT-functional V segments, including TRBV6-2 and TRBV6-3, so those segments were excluded. The study listed approximately 160 TCR beta chains as associated with cytomegalovirus.

The cohort consisted of approximately 670 healthy bone marrow donors. All cohort members were sampled while nominally healthy, although unrecorded immune exposures were likely present. The donor tested CMV seronegative and was one of the 352 seronegative cohort members. Each donor provided a peripheral blood sample, and peripheral blood mononuclear cells were used for TCR beta sequencing. The Qiagen DNeasy Blood Extraction Kit was used to extract genomic DNA from the blood cell samples. From a lookup of the germline V gene, CDR1 and CDR2 are SGHVS and FQNEAQ. The CDR3 runs 12 amino acids, cysteine and phenylalanine included. Just the 36-base CDR3 DNA is kept, in frame starting at base 1. V is shortened by 1 base, J by 7 bases, and the region joining them spans 8 bases. The library relied on the immunoSEQ multiplex PCR assay. For the multiplex PCR, a mixture combining 60 forward primers for TCR Vbeta segments and 13 reverse primers for TCR Jbeta segments was used. A multiplex PCR assay on genomic DNA amplified the CDR3 region of rearranged TCR beta genes. The amplified TCR beta libraries were sequenced on the Illumina HiSeq System as 87-base-pair reads. Per the authors' processing: In a later analysis, roughly 80 million unique TCR beta chains were counted across the 666 repertoires, and approximately 11 million of these chains were shared by at least two donors. A nearest-neighbor algorithm error-corrected the raw reads and collapsed the reads into unique sequences, merging closely related sequences to remove PCR and sequencing errors. To assign V, D and J gene segments, CDR3 sequences were aligned to IMGT reference sequences. For a sequence to be retained, a match of at least six nucleotides to both a V gene segment and a J gene segment was required. Rearrangements were classified as productive when the CDR3 lacked stop codons and remained in frame with V and J, and all other rearrangements were classified as non-productive. Following IMGT convention, CDR3 was defined as the stretch from the second conserved V-encoded cysteine up to the conserved J-encoded phenylalanine. Sequences without an unambiguous match to a single V gene segment were excluded from the earlier analysis of 450 to 650 of the donors. In an earlier analysis of some 590 of the donors, a V segment was called functional when productive rearrangements were above 56.7%, and segregating when the standard deviation between donors exceeded 5%. A statistical classification framework was built for diagnosing cytomegalovirus status from the catalog of TCR beta chain sequences. V and J gene assignment, in a later analysis, came from comparing TCR nucleotide sequences with IMGT/GENE-DB human TR gene sequences. A later analysis assigned CDR3 sequences and most-parsimonious VDJ recombination scenarios with the TCRdist pipeline. In a later analysis, each TCR beta chain was defined by its CDR3 amino acid sequence together with its V-gene family, and reads without a unique V-gene family were excluded. In a later analysis, some 600 highly shared, low-generation-probability nucleotide sequences were removed to address suspected cross-contamination and a sequencing artifact. In a later analysis, a clonal expansion index was calculated for each public chain from normalized within-repertoire ranks of inferred template counts. Generation probabilities in a later analysis came from a VDJ recombination model fitted to out-of-frame rearrangements, and those results were checked against IGoR. Hypergeometric tests were used in a later analysis to score TCR-TCR, TCR-HLA and TCR-CMV co-occurrence, with a repertoire-size bias correction applied to the TCR pairs. In a later analysis, false discovery rates were estimated by permuting HLA or CMV assignments 20 times. In a later analysis, co-occurring TCRs were grouped using DBSCAN, and TCRdist sequence similarity was added for clustering within HLA-allele-positive subsets. Repertoires with fewer than 30,000 or more than 120,000 public chains were left out of co-occurrence clustering, as were about 5 repertoires with anomalous nucleotide sharing. TCRdb took over this immuneACCESS table, retaining in-frame rearrangements with V and J assigned. Such tables are incomplete; in checked studies, under half of the missing clones stem from an unresolved V gene, and the remainder is unexplained. V and J calls and clone size are those listed in that table; D and trimming were worked out from the DNA. The sample table holds about 270,000 clones, of which roughly 70% were seen once. Around 2.3% of the sample lies in the top ten.

Recombination joined TRBV7-8 with TRBJ2-7; the D gene is possibly TRBD1, with 5 bases matching. The sequence was collected from a female donor in good health and CMV-seronegative. Specimen: PBMCs. The CDR3 protein: CASSLVRVEQYF. Read as DNA, the sequence is TGTGCCAGCAGCTTAGTCAGGGTTGAGCAGTACTTC.